The 28 T cell receptor beta chains in this list originate from one sample, sequenced in a study of shared clonotypes between healthy human individuals. Sequencing used immunoSEQ multiplex PCR; TCRdb keeps in-frame clones, though not all of them. The sample holds about 2.4 million clones, under 95% seen once. The source material was naive CD4+ T cells from PBMCs. Noted subset: CD45RA+ positively selected. Receptor source: a man aged 18 to 30 in good health. Some clones in this sample may be carry-over from other donors' samples.

As for this clone: This sample includes further DNA sequences coding for the same CDR3. V and J are TRBV18 and TRBJ2-6; D gene unclear. CDR1 and CDR2 (germline): KGHSH, LQKENI. The CDR3 runs 14 residues. The germline V and J ends were trimmed by 6 bases and 0 bases, with 6 bases remaining between them. DNA for the CDR3: TGTGCCAGCTCCCAGAACTCTGGGGCCAACGTCCTGACTTTC. This encodes CASSQNSGANVLTF.

The chain links TRBV5-1 to TRBJ2-1; TRBD2 agrees at 8 bases. With V trimmed by 0 bases and J by 3 bases, 5 bases remained unmatched. Germline lookup yields CDR1 SGHRS and CDR2 YFSETQ. This CDR3 region has 16 residues. Written as DNA, the CDR3 is TGCGCCAGCAGCTTGGCTTCACTAGCGGACTACAATGAGCAGTTCTTC. Translating gives CASSLASLADYNEQFF.

The chain joins TRBV7-9 to TRBJ1-2, with D unclear. CDR1 is SEHNR and CDR2 is FQNEAQ in the germline V gene (reference sequence). The CDR3 runs to 13 residues. V was trimmed by 1 base and J by 8 bases, leaving 11 bases between them. The CDR3 DNA is TGTGCCAGCAGCTTAGAACGATTGGGGGGCTACACCTTC. It is translated as CASSLERLGGYTF.

This chain connects TRBV6-6 to TRBJ1-5, with a tentative D call TRBD1 (5 bases). CDR1 is MNHNY and CDR2 is SVGAGI in the germline V gene (reference sequence). The CDR3 spans 16 residues. V was trimmed by 6 bases and J by 4 bases, leaving 19 bases between them. The CDR3 DNA reads as TGTGCCAGCAGCTCCAAAGGAGGGGAGCTAAATCAGCCCCAGCATTTT. This encodes CASSSKGGELNQPQHF.

The chain has TRBV9 and TRBJ2-7; D is possibly TRBD1 (6 bases). This CDR3 region has 13 residues. The germline V and J ends were trimmed by 2 bases and 3 bases, with 9 bases remaining between them. Germline V CDR1 and CDR2: SGDLS, YYNGEE. This CDR3 reads CASSVRTDYEQYF. In DNA form, the CDR3 reads TGTGCCAGCAGCGTCCGGACAGACTACGAGCAGTACTTC.

The chain recombines TRBV4-1 with TRBJ2-3, with D possibly matching TRBD2 (6 bases). The V gene's germline CDR1 is MGHRA and CDR2 YSYEKL. The CDR3 consists of 15 residues. The V and J ends lost 2 bases and 4 bases respectively, with 13 bases between them. This CDR3 is CASSQTSVAADTQYF. In DNA form, the CDR3 reads TGCGCCAGCAGCCAAACCTCCGTAGCGGCAGATACGCAGTATTTT.

J is TRBJ2-2 and V is TRBV5-1; 10 bases match TRBD1. V gave up 4 bases and J gave up 4 bases; unmatched junction bases: 10. CDR3 size: 17 residues. Germline lookup yields CDR1 SGHRS and CDR2 YFSETQ. CDR3: CASSDPAGTGVTGELFF. The CDR3 bases are TGCGCCAGCAGCGACCCTGCTGGGACAGGGGTCACCGGGGAGCTGTTTTTT.

The chain has TRBV7-1 and TRBJ1-4, with no clear D. TRBV7-1 is an ORF, with its function uncertain. The CDR3 length is 12 residues. V was cut by 4 bases and J by 11 bases, with 11 bases left in between. Here the CDR3 reads CASSLYNGKLFF. The CDR3 bases are TGTGCCAGCAGCTTATATAACGGGAAACTGTTTTTT.

Comment on this clone: This same CDR3 is encoded by further DNA sequences in the sample. The rearrangement links TRBV5-1 to TRBJ2-1; D is unresolved. This CDR3 has 15 amino acids. The germline V and J ends were trimmed by 0 bases and 0 bases, with 7 bases remaining between them. Germline CDR1 reads SGHRS; CDR2 reads YFSETQ. The CDR3 nucleotides read TGCGCCAGCAGCTTGGATCCCAGCTCCTACAATGAGCAGTTCTTC. This sequence encodes CASSLDPSSYNEQFF.

The chain links TRBV30 to TRBJ2-1; 13 nucleotides match TRBD2. Trimming cost V 0 bases and J 5 bases; bases outside gene matches: 7. The germline V gene has CDR1 GTSNPN and CDR2 SVGIG (reference sequence). The CDR3 loop spans 17 amino acids. Here the CDR3 reads CAWSVYPGLAGHNEQFF. The CDR3 coding sequence is TGTGCCTGGAGTGTTTATCCGGGACTAGCGGGACACAATGAGCAGTTCTTC.

This clone was observed a single time. The V gene is TRBV4-1, the J gene TRBJ2-2; possibly TRBD1 or TRBD2 for D (7 bases each). Germline values: CDR1 MGHRA, CDR2 YSYEKL. V shed 2 bases and J shed 8 bases, with 21 bases lying between them. The CDR3 is 17 residues long. The DNA of the CDR3 is TGCGCCAGCAGCCAACCCCGACGGGGAGGGGGCGCGGGGGAGCTGTTTTTT. This codes for CASSQPRRGGGAGELFF.

This clone has only a few counts. The V and J genes are TRBV15 and TRBJ1-2; TRBD1 might be the D (6 bases). CDR1 and CDR2 (germline): LNHNV, YYDKDF (reference sequence). CDR3 size: 14 residues. V was clipped by 1 base and J by 6 bases, with 12 bases between them. The CDR3 DNA reads TGTGCCACCAGCAGAGTCGTACAGGGTCATGGCTACACCTTC. Its protein product is CATSRVVQGHGYTF.

The chain links TRBV15 to TRBJ1-5; no clear D gene. Trimming removed 4 bases from V and 3 bases from J, with 13 bases in between. CDR1 and CDR2 (germline): LNHNV, YYDKDF (reference sequence). The CDR3 covers 15 residues. CDR3 nucleotides: TGTGCCACCAGCATTAGACCGAACCTCAATCAGCCCCAGCATTTT. Its protein is CATSIRPNLNQPQHF.

J is TRBJ1-1 and V is TRBV28; weak D call: TRBD1 (5 bases). From germline, CDR1 is MDHEN and CDR2 SYDVKM. With 5 bases removed from V and 0 bases from J, the gap between germline ends came to 13 bases. The CDR3 extends over 15 amino acids. CDR3 protein: CASSRGLTMNTEAFF. In DNA, the CDR3 is TGTGCCAGCAGTCGGGGACTGACCATGAACACTGAAGCTTTCTTT.

The chain carries TRBV5-6 and TRBJ1-1; 9 nucleotides align to TRBD1. V shed 6 bases and J 0 bases; nucleotides not matched to a gene: 3. This CDR3 has 14 residues. Germline values: CDR1 SGHDT, CDR2 YYEEEE. In DNA form, the CDR3 reads TGTGCCAGCATCTACAGGGGGCTGAACACTGAAGCTTTCTTT. It encodes CASIYRGLNTEAFF.

The J gene is TRBJ1-1, the V gene TRBV11-2; D is undetermined. Germline V CDR1 and CDR2: SGHAT, FQNNGV. The CDR3 is 15 residues long. Trimming cost V 4 bases and J 3 bases, with 15 bases left between them. The CDR3, as DNA: TGTGCCAGCAGCTCACCATGGGGTGTGGACACTGAAGCTTTCTTT. Its translation: CASSSPWGVDTEAFF. The full variable domain, its missing parts supplied by reference TRBV11-2 and TRBJ1-1, is EAGVAQSPRYKIIEKRQSVAFWCNPISGHATLYWYQQILGQGPKLLIQFQNNGVVDDSQLPKDRFSAERLKGVDSTLKIQPAKLEDSAVYLCASSSPWGVDTEAFFGQGTRLTVV.

The V and J genes are TRBV5-5 and TRBJ2-7; TRBD1 might be the D (5 bases). CDR3 size: 15 residues. In germline, CDR1 is SGHKS, CDR2 YYEKEE (reference sequence). The V gene lost 0 bases and the J gene lost 6 bases, with 16 bases spanning the gap. CDR3 residues: CASSLVRPGFPEQYF. CDR3 nucleotide sequence: TGTGCCAGCAGCTTGGTAAGGCCAGGGTTCCCCGAGCAGTACTTC.

The J gene is TRBJ1-2, the V gene TRBV5-4; D not certain. Trimming took 1 base from V and 3 from J, leaving 7 bases between them. The CDR3 is 13 amino acids. Germline CDR1 SGHNT, CDR2 YYREEE (reference sequence). CDR3 protein: CASSLIFDYGYTF. Here the CDR3 DNA reads TGTGCCAGCAGCTTGATCTTTGACTATGGCTACACCTTC.

Only one count was recorded for this clone. The genes are TRBV9 and TRBJ2-3, with TRBD1 as a possible D gene (6 bases). Germline V gene lookup returns CDR1 SGDLS and CDR2 YYNGEE. The CDR3 has 15 amino acids. Trimming shortened V by 4 bases and J by 0 bases, and 12 bases separated the two germline ends. The DNA of the CDR3 is TGTGCCAGCAGCCTCCAGGGGTATAGCACAGATACGCAGTATTTT. As protein: CASSLQGYSTDTQYF. Full variable domain (outside the CDR3, taken from reference TRBV9 and TRBJ2-3): DSGVTQTPKHLITATGQRVTLRCSPRSGDLSVYWYQQSLDQGLQFLIQYYNGEERAKGNILERFSAQQFPDLHSELNLSSLELGDSALYFCASSLQGYSTDTQYFGPGTRLTVL.

This sequence joins TRBV28 and TRBJ1-5; tentatively, D is TRBD1 (5 bases). Trimming left V 6 bases short and J 2 bases short, with 14 bases between. Germline CDR1 and CDR2: MDHEN and SYDVKM. This CDR3 comprises 15 residues. The CDR3 reads CASSSYRGGNQPQHF. In DNA form, the CDR3 reads TGTGCCAGCAGCTCCTACCGGGGCGGCAATCAGCCCCAGCATTTT.

The V call is TRBV5-6, the J call TRBJ2-1, with TRBD2 matching 9 bases. CDR1 SGHDT and CDR2 YYEEEE come from the germline V gene. With 4 bases clipped from V and 6 bases from J, the junction kept 17 bases outside the gene matches. The length of the CDR3 is 18 residues. The CDR3 coding sequence is TGTGCCAGCAGCCCTGGTGCCCTAGCGGGACTCGCTTTCAATGAGCAGTTCTTC. Translation gives CASSPGALAGLAFNEQFF.

Points on this clone: Other DNA sequences from this sample encode an identical CDR3 as well. CDR3 sequence: CASSYGQGGSYEQYF. Written as DNA, the CDR3 is TGTGCCAGCAGTTACGGGCAGGGGGGGTCCTACGAGCAGTACTTC. The rearrangement joins TRBV6-5 to TRBJ2-7; D may correspond to TRBD1 or TRBD2 (7 bases each). Deletions cut 2 bases from V and 1 base from J, with 12 bases between. The CDR3 runs 15 residues. Germline lookup yields CDR1 MNHEY and CDR2 SVGAGI.

V usage is TRBV5-4 and J usage is TRBJ2-7; D is uncertain. The CDR3 length is 15 residues. Germline CDR1 reads SGHNT; CDR2 reads YYREEE (reference sequence). The V and J ends lost 0 bases and 0 bases respectively, with 10 bases between them. The CDR3 loop reads CASSLAPRDSYEQYF. DNA of the CDR3: TGTGCCAGCAGCTTGGCCCCTCGAGACTCCTACGAGCAGTACTTC. The full variable domain, in which reference TRBV5-4 and TRBJ2-7 provide the parts outside the CDR3, is ETGVTQSPTHLIKTRGQQVTLRCSSQSGHNTVSWYQQALGQGPQFIFQYYREEENGRGNFPPRFSGLQFPNYSSELNVNALELDDSALYLCASSLAPRDSYEQYFGPGTRLTVT.

The chain is built from TRBV10-3 and TRBJ2-7; TRBD1 matches 8 bases. This CDR3 spans 14 amino acids. V shed 5 bases, J shed 2 bases, and the junction held 5 bases outside the gene matches. Germline CDR1 and CDR2: ENHRY and SYGVKD. This chain's CDR3 is CAISRQGTPYEQYF. The CDR3 coding sequence is TGTGCCATCAGTAGACAGGGGACCCCCTACGAGCAGTACTTC.

The gene calls are TRBV7-9 and TRBJ2-3, with D hard to call. CDR1 SEHNR and CDR2 FQNEAQ come from the germline V gene (reference sequence). CDR3 length equals 11 residues. The V end lost 5 bases, the J end lost 4 bases, and 4 bases lay between the germline ends. As DNA, the CDR3 is TGTGCCAGCAGCGGTGCAGATACGCAGTATTTT. This encodes CASSGADTQYF.

The chain couples TRBV5-1 to TRBJ2-1; D might be TRBD2 (6 bases). With 5 bases removed from V and 7 bases from J, the gap between germline ends came to 10 bases. The CDR3 is 12 amino acids. Per the germline V gene, CDR1 is SGHRS and CDR2 is YFSETQ. In nucleotides, the CDR3 is TGCGCCAGCAGAGGCAGCGGGAATGAGCAGTTCTTC. Translating gives CASRGSGNEQFF.

This rearrangement joins TRBV7-9 to TRBJ1-5; 9 bases align to TRBD1. The V gene end was trimmed by 5 bases and the J gene end by 2 bases; junction bases not matched to a gene: 4. There are 15 residues in the CDR3. Germline V gene sequence: CDR1 SEHNR, CDR2 FQNEAQ (reference sequence). The CDR3 region is CASSQTGGGNQPQHF. CDR3 DNA sequence: TGTGCCAGCAGCCAGACAGGGGGAGGCAATCAGCCCCAGCATTTT.

This chain joins TRBV5-1 and TRBJ1-2; a weak D match, TRBD1 (6 bases). This CDR3 has 13 amino acids. The germline V gene encodes CDR1 SGHRS and CDR2 YFSETQ. Trimming removed 0 bases from V and 8 bases from J, with 11 bases in between. This chain's CDR3 is CASSLARGRGYTF. CDR3 bases: TGCGCCAGCAGCTTGGCCAGGGGACGAGGCTACACCTTC.